This TCR beta chain is drawn from a study of identical twins. General observations from the study: Among beta out-of-frame sequences, excess sharing between twins appeared weaker. Low generation-probability sequences were in excess among twin-shared out-of-frame alpha sequences. Fewer insertions were carried by abundant cord blood beta clonotypes, but none was seen in memory repertoires.

The V gene end was trimmed by 3 bases and the J gene end by 3 bases; junction bases not matched to a gene: 4. The V gene's germline CDR1 is SGHRS and CDR2 YFSETQ. This CDR3 has 15 amino acids. cDNA carried unique molecular identifiers, and a universal primer site was added by template switching. TCRdb recomputed calls from the 5' RACE reads with MiXCR, one row per CDR3 protein. The sample includes some 600,000 distinct CDR3 sequences, around 7.4% seen only once; the top ten take around 1.6%. This clonotype was recorded many times. What it binds is not known. These data were also reused for a study on yellow fever vaccine responses in identical twins.

This TCR came from a woman aged 18-29 years in good health. The sequenced sample was PBMCs. The chain uses TRBV5-1 and TRBJ2-1; 9 positions agree with TRBD1. CDR3: CASSSGQGDYNEQFF. CDR3 nucleotides: TGCGCCAGCAGCTCGGGACAGGGTGACTACAATGAGCAGTTCTTC.